The 9 T cell receptor beta chains below were found in one sample sequenced in a study of cytomegalovirus exposure and HLA in healthy donors. The PCR contained 60 Vbeta and 13 Jbeta primers. Profiled with immunoSEQ multiplex PCR; TCRdb holds only in-frame clones, not every one. The table shows approximately 110,000 clones, with roughly 80% occurring only once. The sample was PBMCs. These receptors all come from a woman aged 40 to 50 in good health and CMV-seronegative.

This sequence joins TRBV19 and TRBJ2-1; D is undetermined. The CDR3 has 13 amino acids. Germline CDR1 and CDR2: LNHDA and SQIVND (reference sequence). Trimming left V 7 bases short and J 0 bases short, with 7 bases between. CDR3 coding DNA: TGTGCCAGTATGGAGAGCTCCTACAATGAGCAGTTCTTC. Protein: CASMESSYNEQFF.

V usage is TRBV6-4 and J usage is TRBJ2-3; 8 nucleotides agree with TRBD2. J lost 2 bases, V lost 0 bases, and 1 base had no gene match. This CDR3 spans 15 amino acids. Germline lookup yields CDR1 MRHNA and CDR2 SNTAGT. The CDR3 nucleotides are TGTGCCAGCAGTGACTCAGCGGGGGCCACAGATACGCAGTATTTT. It specifies CASSDSAGATDTQYF.

The V gene is TRBV9, the J gene TRBJ2-1; TRBD1 is a possible D gene (6 bases). The CDR3 totals 16 residues. V was trimmed by 0 bases and J by 2 bases, leaving 12 bases between them. Germline V lookup: CDR1 SGDLS, CDR2 YYNGEE. The CDR3 is CASSVGSPGAYNEQFF. For the CDR3, the DNA is TGTGCCAGCAGCGTAGGGTCTCCAGGGGCCTACAATGAGCAGTTCTTC.

J is TRBJ2-2 and V is TRBV7-2, with 14 bases lining up with TRBD2. V gave up 5 bases and J gave up 6 bases; unmatched junction bases: 11. The CDR3 sequence is 18 residues long. Germline CDR1 reads SGHTA; CDR2 reads FQGNSA. The DNA of the CDR3 is TGTGCCAGCAGCGCGAGACTAGCGGGGGGGTTGGGAGCCGGGGAGCTGTTTTTT. This codes for CASSARLAGGLGAGELFF. The whole variable domain, remainder taken from reference TRBV7-2 and TRBJ2-2, is GAGVSQSPSNKVTEKGKDVELRCDPISGHTALYWYRQSLGQGLEFLIYFQGNSAPDKSGLPSDRFSAERTGGSVSTLTIQRTQQEDSAVYLCASSARLAGGLGAGELFFGEGSRLTVL.

The J gene is TRBJ2-3, the V gene TRBV29-1, with 10 bases fitting TRBD2. Trimming took 5 bases from V and 0 from J; bases not matched to a gene: 8. The CDR3 has 16 residues. Germline V lookup: CDR1 SQVTM, CDR2 ANQGSEA. Here the CDR3 DNA reads TGCAGCGTTACTAGCGGGGTTTCGGTGAGCACAGATACGCAGTATTTT. As protein: CSVTSGVSVSTDTQYF.

This chain links TRBV11-2 with TRBJ2-1; D is perhaps TRBD1 (5 bases). This CDR3 is built from 16 residues. CDR1 SGHAT and CDR2 FQNNGV come from the germline V gene. V lost 3 bases and J lost 0, with 12 bases in between. The CDR3 spells CASSFRADSSYNEQFF. Written as DNA, the CDR3 is TGTGCCAGCAGCTTCCGTGCAGACAGCTCCTACAATGAGCAGTTCTTC.

The CDR3 sequence: CASSTRTSGVGDTQYF. The CDR3 DNA follows: TGTGCCAGTAGTACCCGGACTAGCGGGGTTGGGGATACGCAGTATTTT. The rearrangement uses TRBV19 and TRBJ2-3; 12 bases fit TRBD2. The CDR3 sequence is 16 residues long. J gave up 6 bases and V 4 bases, and 8 bases lay outside the gene matches. Germline CDR1 reads LNHDA; CDR2 reads SQIVND (reference sequence).

This chain connects TRBV6-5 to TRBJ1-4; maybe TRBD1 (5 bases). The germline V gene encodes CDR1 MNHEY and CDR2 SVGAGI. The CDR3 covers 13 residues. Trimming took off 2 bases at V and 5 bases at J, with 6 bases between the two ends. In nucleotides, the CDR3 is TGTGCCAGCAGTTACGGGGGGAATGAAAAACTGTTTTTT. It codes for CASSYGGNEKLFF.

This chain connects TRBV5-8 to TRBJ2-1; 8 nucleotides agree with TRBD2. Germline loops: CDR1 SGHTS, CDR2 YDEGEE. J lost 7 bases, V lost 1 base, and 7 bases had no gene match. CDR3 length: 15 residues. The CDR3 sequence is CASSLTGGPTNEQFF. CDR3 DNA sequence: TGTGCCAGCAGCTTGACGGGGGGGCCCACGAATGAGCAGTTCTTC.